This entry describes one T cell receptor (beta chain). Its antigen is as yet unknown. These data originate in a study of cytomegalovirus exposure and HLA in healthy donors. Study-level points and caveats: Presence/absence analyses assumed roughly uniform sequencing depth across donors. Overall, around 160 TCR beta chains were annotated as cytomegalovirus-associated. Among CMV-associated TCR beta chains, most appeared HLA-restricted in a later analysis.

Vbeta (60) and Jbeta (13) primers were used in the PCR. Profiling relied on immunoSEQ multiplex PCR, and the TCRdb table lists in-frame clones only, not all of them. Its table records roughly 200,000 clones. Sequenced material: PBMCs. This clonotype was obtained from a man aged 25 to 45 in good health and CMV-seronegative.

CDR3 residues: CASSLGRGGNEQFF. CDR3 coding DNA: TGTGCCAGCAGCTTAGGAAGGGGGGGAAATGAGCAGTTCTTC. J is TRBJ2-1 and V is TRBV7-6; TRBD2 might be the D (7 bases). Germline V lookup: CDR1 SGHVS, CDR2 FNYEAQ. Trimming shortened V by 1 base and J by 7 bases, and 11 bases separated the two germline ends. This CDR3 is 14 amino acids long. The entire variable domain, with the rest obtained from reference TRBV7-6 and TRBJ2-1, is as follows: GAGVSQSPRYKVTKRGQDVALRCDPISGHVSLYWYRQALGQGPEFLTYFNYEAQQDKSGLPNDRFSAERPEGSISTLTIQRTEQRDSAMYRCASSLGRGGNEQFFGPGTRLTVL.